This T cell receptor beta chain was identified in a study of T cells in Graves' hyperthyroidism and ophthalmopathy. J was trimmed by 5 bases and V by 5 bases; bases with no gene match: 9. The CDR3 has 15 amino acids. Germline V gene sequence: CDR1 LNHDA, CDR2 SQIVND (reference sequence). TCR beta CDR3 regions were amplified from RNA transcripts. The TCR CDR3 first-round RT-PCR relied on the HTBI primer set. Each CDR3 protein gets one entry after TCRdb re-called the multiplex PCR reads with MiXCR. Among fewer than 350,000 distinct CDR3 sequences listed, around 20% were seen once. The clonotype was recovered from a woman between 50 and 59 years old with Graves' hyperthyroidism. V gene TRBV19 combines with J gene TRBJ1-1; 9 bases fit TRBD1. Material for sequencing was blood. This CDR3 is CASSAAGTGRTEAFF. For the CDR3, the DNA is TGTGCCAGTAGTGCCGCCGGGACAGGGAGGACTGAAGCTTTCTTT. The full variable domain, completed using reference TRBV19 and TRBJ1-1, is DGGITQSPKYLFRKEGQNVTLSCEQNLNHDAMYWYRQDPGQGLRLIYYSQIVNDFQKGDIAEGYSVSREKKESFPLTVTSAQKNPTAFYLCASSAAGTGRTEAFFGQGTRLTVV.